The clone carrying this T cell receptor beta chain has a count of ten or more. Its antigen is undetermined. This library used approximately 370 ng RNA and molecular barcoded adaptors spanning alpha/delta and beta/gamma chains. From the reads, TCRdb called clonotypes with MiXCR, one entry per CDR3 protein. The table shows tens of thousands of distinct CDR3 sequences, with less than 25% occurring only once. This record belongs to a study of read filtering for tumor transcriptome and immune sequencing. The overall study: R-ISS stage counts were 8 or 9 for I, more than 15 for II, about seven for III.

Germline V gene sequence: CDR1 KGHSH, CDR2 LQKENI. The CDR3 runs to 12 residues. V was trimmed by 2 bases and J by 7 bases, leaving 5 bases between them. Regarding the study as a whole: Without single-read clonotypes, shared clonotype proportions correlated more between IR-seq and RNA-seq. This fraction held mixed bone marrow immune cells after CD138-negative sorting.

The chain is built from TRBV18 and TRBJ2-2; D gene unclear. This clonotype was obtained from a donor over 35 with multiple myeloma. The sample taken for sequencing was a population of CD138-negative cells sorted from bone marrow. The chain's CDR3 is CASSPGDGELFF. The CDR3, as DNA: TGTGCCAGCTCACCAGGGGACGGGGAGCTGTTTTTT. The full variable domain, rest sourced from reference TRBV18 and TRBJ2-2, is NAGVMQNPRHLVRRRGQEARLRCSPMKGHSHVYWYRQLPEEGLKFMVYLQKENIIDESGMPKERFSAEFPKEGPSILRIQQVVRGDSAAYFCASSPGDGELFFGEGSRLTVL.